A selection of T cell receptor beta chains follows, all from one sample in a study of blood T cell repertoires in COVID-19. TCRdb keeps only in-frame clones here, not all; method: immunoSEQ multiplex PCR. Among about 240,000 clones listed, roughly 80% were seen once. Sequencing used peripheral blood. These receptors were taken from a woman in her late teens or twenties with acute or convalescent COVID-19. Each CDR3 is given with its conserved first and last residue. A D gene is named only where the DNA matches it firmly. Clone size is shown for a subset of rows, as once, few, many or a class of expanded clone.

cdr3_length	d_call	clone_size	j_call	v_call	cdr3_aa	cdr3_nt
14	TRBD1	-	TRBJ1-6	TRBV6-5	CASGRDSIRSPLHF	TGTGCCAGCGGACGGGACAGCATTCGATCACCCCTCCACTTT
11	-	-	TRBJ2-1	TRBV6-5	CASSRGAEQFF	TGTGCCAGCAGCAGGGGGGCTGAGCAGTTCTTC
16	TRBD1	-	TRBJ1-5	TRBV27	CASSESGTGENQPQHF	TGTGCCAGCAGCGAGTCCGGGACAGGGGAAAATCAGCCCCAGCATTTT
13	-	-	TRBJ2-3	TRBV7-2	CASSPVSADTQYF	TGTGCCAGCAGCCCCGTTAGCGCAGATACGCAGTATTTT
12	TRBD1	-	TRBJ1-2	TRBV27	CASSDRGLGYTF	TGTGCCAGCAGCGACAGGGGGCTTGGCTACACCTTC
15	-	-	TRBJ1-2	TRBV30	CAWSSTRAGDYGYTF	TGTGCCTGGAGTAGCACTCGGGCAGGGGACTATGGCTACACCTTC
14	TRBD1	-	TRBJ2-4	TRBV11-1	CASSATGGPNIQYF	TGTGCCAGCAGCGCAACAGGGGGCCCGAACATTCAGTACTTC
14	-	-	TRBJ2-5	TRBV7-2	CASSLGSGLETQYF	TGTGCCAGCAGCTTAGGGTCAGGGTTGGAGACCCAGTACTTC
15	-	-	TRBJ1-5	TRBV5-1	CASSPGHVSNQPQHF	TGCGCCAGCAGCCCGGGACACGTTAGCAATCAGCCCCAGCATTTT
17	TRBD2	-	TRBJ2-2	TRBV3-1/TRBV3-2	CASSQEPLAGVTGELFF	TGTGCCAGCAGCCAAGAACCCCTAGCGGGAGTCACCGGGGAGCTGTTTTTT
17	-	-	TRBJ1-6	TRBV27	CASSLSGVGSYNSPLHF	TGTGCCAGCAGTTTATCCGGGGTAGGGTCCTATAATTCACCCCTCCACTTT
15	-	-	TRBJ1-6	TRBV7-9	CASSLDGEPSSPLHF	TGTGCCAGCAGCTTAGATGGGGAGCCGAGTTCACCCCTCCACTTT
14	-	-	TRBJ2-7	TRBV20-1	CSAIESAYSYEQYF	TGCAGTGCTATTGAGAGCGCCTACTCCTACGAGCAGTACTTC
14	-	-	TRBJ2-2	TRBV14	CASSPTGNTGELFF	TGTGCCAGCAGCCCGACAGGGAACACCGGGGAGCTGTTTTTT
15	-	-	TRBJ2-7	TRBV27	CASSLGHSSSYEQYF	TGTGCCAGCAGCCTGGGACATTCAAGCTCCTACGAGCAGTACTTC
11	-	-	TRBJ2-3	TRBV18	CASPERDTQYF	TGTGCCAGCCCCGAGCGGGATACGCAGTATTTT
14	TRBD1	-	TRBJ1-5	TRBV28	CASRRTGGNQPQHF	TGTGCCAGCAGACGGACAGGGGGCAATCAGCCCCAGCATTTT
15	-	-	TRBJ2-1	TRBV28	CASSPTGASYNEQFF	TGTGCCAGCAGCCCGACAGGCGCGTCCTACAATGAGCAGTTCTTC
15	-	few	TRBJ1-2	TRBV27	CASSSRPVAAGGYTF	TGTGCCAGCAGTAGCCGGCCGGTGGCCGCAGGAGGCTACACCTTC
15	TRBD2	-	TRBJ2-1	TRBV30	CAWRLAGLRSFGQFF	TGTGCCTGGAGACTAGCGGGCCTACGTAGCTTCGGGCAGTTCTTC
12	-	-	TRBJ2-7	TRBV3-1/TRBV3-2	CASSQDQGPGYF	TGTGCCAGCAGCCAAGATCAGGGGCCGGGGTACTTC
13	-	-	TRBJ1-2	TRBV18	CASSPGRNYGYTF	TGTGCCAGCTCACCGGGCAGGAACTATGGCTACACCTTC
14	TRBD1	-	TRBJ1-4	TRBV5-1	CASSLVGGGEKLFF	TGCGCCAGCAGCTTGGTAGGGGGCGGTGAAAAACTGTTTTTT
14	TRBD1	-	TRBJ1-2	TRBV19	CASTRRGQDYGYTF	TGTGCCAGTACCCGTAGGGGGCAGGACTATGGCTACACCTTC
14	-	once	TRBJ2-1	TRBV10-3	CAIGADSSYNEQFF	TGTGCCATCGGGGCGGACAGCTCCTACAATGAGCAGTTCTTC
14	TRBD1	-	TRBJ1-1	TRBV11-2	CASSPRDRNTEAFF	TGTGCCAGCAGCCCCCGGGACAGGAACACTGAAGCTTTCTTT
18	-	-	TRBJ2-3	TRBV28	CASSSAVGLRLRTDTQYF	TGTGCCAGCAGTTCAGCAGTCGGTTTGCGACTACGCACAGATACGCAGTATTTT
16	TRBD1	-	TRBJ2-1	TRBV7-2	CASSLAPGTGINEQFF	TGTGCCAGCAGCTTAGCGCCCGGGACAGGGATCAATGAGCAGTTCTTC